This TCR beta chain originates from a study of T cell responses to AZD1222 COVID-19 vaccine. Study in general: Analyses pooled second doses at about 4 or about 12 weeks. Study-level findings and limits: Donors in the cohort were predominantly white British and more often female, and clonal diversity was possibly underestimated. Seropositive status at baseline applied to only five or six AZD1222 recipients. Samples come after the peak T cell response, not at day 14.

Libraries were prepared by immunoSEQ multiplex PCR; TCRdb keeps only in-frame clonotypes and omits some of them. The data show roughly 100,000 clones, roughly 88% seen once. As concerns this clone: Its antigen is currently unknown.

The V segment lost 3 bases and the J segment 10 bases; nucleotides outside the gene matches: 10. Germline CDR1 DFQATT, CDR2 SNEGSKA (reference sequence). The CDR3 covers 14 residues. The receptor was isolated from an adult in good health. The chain uses TRBV20-1 and TRBJ2-1; 9 bases are shared with TRBD2. Sequences were derived from peripheral blood, sampled on day 0 of AZD1222 vaccination. CDR3 loop: CSASQREDFGEQFF. Here the CDR3 DNA reads TGCAGTGCTAGTCAGCGGGAGGACTTCGGAGAGCAGTTCTTC.